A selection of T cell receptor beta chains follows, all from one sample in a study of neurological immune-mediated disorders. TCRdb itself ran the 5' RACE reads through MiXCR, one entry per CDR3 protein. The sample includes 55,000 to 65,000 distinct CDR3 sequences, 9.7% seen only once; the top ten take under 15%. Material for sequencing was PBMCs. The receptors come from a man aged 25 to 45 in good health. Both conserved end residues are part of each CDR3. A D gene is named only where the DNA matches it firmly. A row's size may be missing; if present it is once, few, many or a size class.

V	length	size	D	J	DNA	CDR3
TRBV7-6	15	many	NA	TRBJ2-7	TGTGCCAGCAGCTTCGGGGGCGGGAGTGTTCACGAGCAGTACTTC	CASSFGGGSVHEQYF
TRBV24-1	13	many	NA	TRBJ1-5	TGTGCCACCAGTGACTGGACGGGTCAGCCCCAGCATTTT	CATSDWTGQPQHF
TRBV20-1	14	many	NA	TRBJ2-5	TGCAGTGCTAGAAAACTAGGAGACGAAGAGACCCAGTACTTC	CSARKLGDEETQYF
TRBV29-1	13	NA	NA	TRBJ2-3	TGCAGCGTTCAGGGGGAGGGCACAGATACGCAGTATTTT	CSVQGEGTDTQYF
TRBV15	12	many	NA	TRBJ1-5	TGTGCCACCAGCAGTCTCAATCAGCCCCAGCATTTT	CATSSLNQPQHF
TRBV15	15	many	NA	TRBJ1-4	TGTGCCACCAGCGGAGGCAGGGCCGGGGGTGAAAAACTGTTTTTT	CATSGGRAGGEKLFF
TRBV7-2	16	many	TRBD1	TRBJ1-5	TGTGCCAGCAGCCGACAGGGGAGGGCCTATAATCAGCCCCAGCATTTT	CASSRQGRAYNQPQHF
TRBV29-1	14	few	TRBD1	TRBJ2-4	TGCAGCGCTGGGGGACAGGGGTCCAAAAACATTCAGTACTTC	CSAGGQGSKNIQYF
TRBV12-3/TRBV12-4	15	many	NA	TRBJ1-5	TGTGCCAGCAGTTTATTCAGGGGTAGCAATCAGCCCCAGCATTTT	CASSLFRGSNQPQHF
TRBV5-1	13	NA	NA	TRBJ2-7	TGCGCCAGCAGCTTGTATCCTTCCTACGAGCAGTACTTC	CASSLYPSYEQYF
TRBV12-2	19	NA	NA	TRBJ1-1	TGTGCAAGTCTCTTAGCGTGGAGTGGGAACCTTCTTCTTAACACTGAAGCTTTCTTT	CASLLAWSGNLLLNTEAFF
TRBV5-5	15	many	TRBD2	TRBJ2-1	TGTGCCAGCAGCCCTACTAGCGGTGCCTACAATGAGCAGTTCTTC	CASSPTSGAYNEQFF
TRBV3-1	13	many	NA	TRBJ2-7	TGTGCCAGCAGCCAACCACCCAGAAACGAGCAGTACTTC	CASSQPPRNEQYF
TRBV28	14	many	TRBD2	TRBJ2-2	TGTGCCAGCAGGATAGCGGGGGGGACCGGGGAGCTGTTTTTT	CASRIAGGTGELFF
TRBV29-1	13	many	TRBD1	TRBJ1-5	TGCAGCGTGGGGACAGGGGGCAATCAGCCCCAGCATTTT	CSVGTGGNQPQHF
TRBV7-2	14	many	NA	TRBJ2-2	TGTGCCAGCAGCCGAACCGCGAACACCGGGGAGCTGTTTTTT	CASSRTANTGELFF
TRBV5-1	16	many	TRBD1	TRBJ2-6	TGCGCCAGCAGCTTGGACAGGGGGACTGGGGCCAACGTCCTGACTTTC	CASSLDRGTGANVLTF
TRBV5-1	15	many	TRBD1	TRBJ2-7	TGCGCCAGCAGCGAAGGGACAGGGAGTGCCTACGAGCAGTACTTC	CASSEGTGSAYEQYF
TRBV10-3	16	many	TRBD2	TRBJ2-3	TGTGCCATCAGTGAGTGGTTGGCTAGCGGGAGAGATACGCAGTATTTT	CAISEWLASGRDTQYF
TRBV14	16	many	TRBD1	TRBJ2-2	TGTGCCAGCAGCCCGTTAGGACAGGGGAACACCGGGGAGCTGTTTTTT	CASSPLGQGNTGELFF
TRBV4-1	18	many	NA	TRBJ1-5	TGCGCCAGCAGCCAAGCTCAGGGGACACTCGTAAGCAATCAGCCCCAGCATTTT	CASSQAQGTLVSNQPQHF
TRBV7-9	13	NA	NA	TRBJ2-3	TGTGCCAGCAGCAACGTTGGAGCAGATACGCAGTATTTT	CASSNVGADTQYF
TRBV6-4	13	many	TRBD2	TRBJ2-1	TGTGCCAGCAGTGACTGGGCGGGAGGAAGGGAGTTCTTC	CASSDWAGGREFF
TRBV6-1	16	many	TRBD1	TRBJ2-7	TGTGCCAGCAGTGCCGCTTGGGGACAGGGCGCCTACGAGCAGTACTTC	CASSAAWGQGAYEQYF
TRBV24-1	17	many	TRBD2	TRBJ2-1	TGTGCCACCAGTGATTTAGGTCCACTAGCGGGAGCGGGGGAGCAGTTCTTC	CATSDLGPLAGAGEQFF
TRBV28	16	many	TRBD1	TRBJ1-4	TGTGCCAGCAGCCTGACCCCCGGGACAGGGAAAGAAAAACTGTTTTTT	CASSLTPGTGKEKLFF
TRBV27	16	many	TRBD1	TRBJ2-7	TGTGCCAGCAGTCCATGGACAGGGGCCCGCTCGGACGAGCAGTACTTC	CASSPWTGARSDEQYF
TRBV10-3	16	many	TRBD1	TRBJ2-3	TGTGCCATCAGAAAAACCGGGACAGGGGACGGAGATACGCAGTATTTT	CAIRKTGTGDGDTQYF
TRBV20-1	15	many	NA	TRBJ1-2	TGCAGTGCTAGAGACGACAGGAGGGGGGACTATGGCTACACCTTC	CSARDDRRGDYGYTF
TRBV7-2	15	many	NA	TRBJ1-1	TGTGCCAGCAGCTTAGGGGGGCGGGGAAAGACTGAAGCTTTCTTT	CASSLGGRGKTEAFF
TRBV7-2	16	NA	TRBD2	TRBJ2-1	TGTGCCAGCAGCTTAGTTCCACTAGCGGGAGAGGGTGAGCAGTTCTTC	CASSLVPLAGEGEQFF
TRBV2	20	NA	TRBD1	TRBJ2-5	TGTGCCAGCGTAGGGGGACAGGGGGAGTCTGGCGGGGCGCTCCAAGAGACCCAGTACTTC	CASVGGQGESGGALQETQYF
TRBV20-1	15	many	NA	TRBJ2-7	TGCAGTGCTACCTCGGGGGACCAGATTTTCTACGAGCAGTACTTC	CSATSGDQIFYEQYF
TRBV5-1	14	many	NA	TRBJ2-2	TGCGCCAGCAGCTTGACCGTGGGGCCCGGGGAGCTGTTTTTT	CASSLTVGPGELFF
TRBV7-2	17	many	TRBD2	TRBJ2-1	TGTGCCAGCAGCATATCGACGGGACTAGCGGGAGTTAATGAGCAGTTCTTC	CASSISTGLAGVNEQFF
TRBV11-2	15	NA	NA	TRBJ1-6	TGTGCCAGCAGCCCCCAGGGCGGGGTTTCGTCACCCCTCCACTTT	CASSPQGGVSSPLHF
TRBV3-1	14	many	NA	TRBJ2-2	TGTGCCAGCAGCCAAGCTGGGGGTCCCGGGGAGCTGTTTTTT	CASSQAGGPGELFF
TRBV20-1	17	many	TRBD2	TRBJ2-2	TGCAGTGCTGGGGGACTAGCGGGAGGGCTCAACACCGGGGAGCTGTTTTTT	CSAGGLAGGLNTGELFF
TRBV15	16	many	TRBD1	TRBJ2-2	TGTGCCACCAGCTCTCCTCGTACAGGGGACACCGGGGAGCTGTTTTTT	CATSSPRTGDTGELFF
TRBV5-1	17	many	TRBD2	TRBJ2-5	TGCGCCAGCAGCTTCCCTTTAGCGGGAGGGTACCGCGAGACCCAGTACTTC	CASSFPLAGGYRETQYF
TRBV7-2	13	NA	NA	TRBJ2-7	TGTGCCAGCAGCTTAGGGACAGATTACGAGCACTACTTC	CASSLGTDYEHYF
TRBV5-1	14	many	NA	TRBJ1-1	TGCGCCAGCAGCTTGGCCGGCGGTTACACTGAAGCTTTCTTT	CASSLAGGYTEAFF